Shown below are 3 T cell receptor beta chains from a single sample sequenced in a study of cytomegalovirus exposure and HLA in healthy donors. Vbeta (60) and Jbeta (13) primers were used in the PCR. Generated by immunoSEQ multiplex PCR, the TCRdb table keeps only in-frame clones and is missing some. The table records roughly 130,000 clones, 60% to 85% of them present only once. Sequencing was done on a sample of PBMCs. These receptors were obtained from a human donor in good health.

The CDR3 DNA reads TGCGCCAGCAGCTTGTCGAAACCATACAAAGAGACCCAGTACTTC. This sequence encodes CASSLSKPYKETQYF. The V and J genes are TRBV5-1 and TRBJ2-5, with no clear D. This CDR3 has 15 residues. Germline V lookup: CDR1 SGHRS, CDR2 YFSETQ. The germline V and J ends were trimmed by 1 base and 3 bases, with 13 bases remaining between them.

The V gene is TRBV5-8, the J gene TRBJ2-7, with 8 nucleotides matching TRBD1. This CDR3 contains 17 residues. Germline V gene lookup returns CDR1 SGHTS and CDR2 YDEGEE. With V trimmed by 2 bases and J by 2 bases, 12 bases remained unmatched. CDR3 sequence: CASSLGEAGGSTYEQYF. The CDR3, as DNA: TGTGCCAGCAGCTTAGGAGAAGCAGGGGGCTCGACCTACGAGCAGTACTTC.

CDR3 in amino acids: CASSTQGAGTEAFF. CDR3 nucleotides: TGTGCCAGCAGCACTCAGGGGGCGGGCACTGAAGCTTTCTTT. This rearrangement joins TRBV5-4 to TRBJ1-1, with TRBD1 matching 8 bases. This CDR3 spans 14 amino acids. CDR1 and CDR2 from the germline V gene are SGHNT and YYREEE (reference sequence). The trim removed 4 bases at V and 4 bases at J, leaving 6 bases unmatched. Variable domain in full (rest from reference TRBV5-4 and TRBJ1-1): ETGVTQSPTHLIKTRGQQVTLRCSSQSGHNTVSWYQQALGQGPQFIFQYYREEENGRGNFPPRFSGLQFPNYSSELNVNALELDDSALYLCASSTQGAGTEAFFGQGTRLTVV.